The 2 T cell receptor beta chains below come from one sample, sequenced in a study of T cells in Graves' hyperthyroidism and ophthalmopathy. TCR beta CDR3 region amplification was performed from RNA transcripts. HTBI primers were used for first-round RT-PCR of the TCR CDR3. Using its own MiXCR run on the multiplex PCR reads, TCRdb lists one record per CDR3 protein. Found here are about 510,000 distinct CDR3 sequences, 14% of them singletons; the top ten hold 14%. The sample consisted of blood. These receptors all stem from a woman between 40 and 50 years old with Graves' hyperthyroidism.

In its sample, this clonotype was seen many times. The chain is built from TRBV20-1 and TRBJ2-7; TRBD2 matches 8 bases. After removal of 3 bases from V and 2 bases from J, the junction contained 6 bases not matched to a gene. There are 14 residues in the CDR3. Germline CDR1 and CDR2: DFQATT and SNEGSKA (reference sequence). The DNA for the CDR3 is TGCAGTGCTAGGGACGCGGGAGGACCCTACGAGCAGTACTTC. Protein: CSARDAGGPYEQYF.

This clonotype was seen more than once but under ten times. The gene calls are TRBV6-1 and TRBJ1-6, with D unclear. The V gene's germline CDR1 is MNHNS and CDR2 SASEGT. V was trimmed by 7 bases and J by 6 bases, leaving 16 bases between them. This CDR3 has 15 residues. The CDR3 DNA sequence: TGTGCCAGCACCGAGGCCCTCGGAAGTAATTCACCCCTCCACTTT. Its translation: CASTEALGSNSPLHF.